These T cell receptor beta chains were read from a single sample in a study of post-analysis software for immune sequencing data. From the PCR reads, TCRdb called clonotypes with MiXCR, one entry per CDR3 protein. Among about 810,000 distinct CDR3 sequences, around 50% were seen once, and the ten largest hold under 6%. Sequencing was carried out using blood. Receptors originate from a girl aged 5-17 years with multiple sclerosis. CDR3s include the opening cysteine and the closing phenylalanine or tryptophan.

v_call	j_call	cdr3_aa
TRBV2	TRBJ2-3	CASSVFPTDAQYF
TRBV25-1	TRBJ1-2	CASSGGFDDGYTF
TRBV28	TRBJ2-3	CASSLERAGQYTDTQYF
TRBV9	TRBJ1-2	CASSVEGGLKYGYTF
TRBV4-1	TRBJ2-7	CASSQVTGREQYF
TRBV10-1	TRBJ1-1	CASSSSLDTEAFF
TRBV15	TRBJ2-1	CATSRMPGTGDNEQFF
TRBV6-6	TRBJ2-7	CASSSRTSVYEQYF
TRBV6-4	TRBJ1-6	CASSDSSQSPLHF
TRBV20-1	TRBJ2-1	CSARDRGSKQFF
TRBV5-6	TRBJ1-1	CASSPAGGTEAFF
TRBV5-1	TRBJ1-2	CASSLGAAYGYTF
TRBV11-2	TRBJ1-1	CASSLQGAGNTEAFF
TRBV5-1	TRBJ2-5	CASSRRDNQQETQYF
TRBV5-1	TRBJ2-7	CASSLGRGDSYEQYF
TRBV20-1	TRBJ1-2	CSSKDGVDGYTF
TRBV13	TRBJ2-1	CASSIVAGGYNEQFF
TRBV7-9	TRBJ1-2	CASSLASGGLSYGYTF
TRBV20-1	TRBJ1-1	CSARDPRQGRLGTEAFF
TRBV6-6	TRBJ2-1	CASSSQIGQGAYNEQFF
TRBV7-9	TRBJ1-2	CASSLSQGTHGYTF
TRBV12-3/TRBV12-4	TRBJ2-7	CASSLWGSALRYEQYF
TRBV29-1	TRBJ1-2	CSVAVNKNGYTF
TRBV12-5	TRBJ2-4	CASGPGQGESIQYF
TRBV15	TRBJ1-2	CATSREMVGGNGYTF
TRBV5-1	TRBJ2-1	CASRLERRGNNEQFF
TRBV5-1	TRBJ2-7	CASSLVQGNEQYF
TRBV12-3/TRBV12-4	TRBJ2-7	CASSLRPGQGFYEQYF
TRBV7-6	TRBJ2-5	CASILSGGLGLQETQYF
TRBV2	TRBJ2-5	CASSDRGAQETQYF
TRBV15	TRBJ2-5	CATSRERTSMETQYF
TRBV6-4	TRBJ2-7	CASSPQTSGTGEQYF
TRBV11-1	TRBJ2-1	CASSLGEGGYNEQFF
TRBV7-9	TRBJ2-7	CASSFQTGSYEQYF
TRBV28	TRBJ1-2	CATGLGGAPDYGYTF
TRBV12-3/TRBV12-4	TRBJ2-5	CASRAQVGETQYF
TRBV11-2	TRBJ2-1	CASSPPRGARSSYNEQFF
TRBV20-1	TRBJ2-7	CSARSGLRTGGYEQYF
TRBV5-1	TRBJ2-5	CASSLGASGPETQYF
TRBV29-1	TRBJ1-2	CSVEGEGWGYGYTF
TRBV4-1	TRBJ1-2	CASSPGPQIHNYGYTF
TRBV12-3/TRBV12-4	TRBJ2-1	CASSRSPDPGQFF
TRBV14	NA	CASSPPERLAGLETQYF
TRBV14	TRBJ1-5	CASSIGGLGNQPQHF
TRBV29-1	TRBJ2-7	CSADYGYEQYF
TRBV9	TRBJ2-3	CASSDGTATDTQYF
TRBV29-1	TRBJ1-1	CSVDRGRVDTEAFF